The 31 T cell receptor beta chains reported below all come from one sample, sequenced in a study of T-cell memory formation after mild COVID-19 (dated by TCRdb to the early 2020s). Library creation used 5' RACE. The instrument was an Illumina NovaSeq 6000. Through fastp at Q25 and MiXCR, TCRdb rebuilt clones from the public reads, retaining in-frame beta chains. Identical CDR3 proteins give one entry, which carries the most common genes and DNA. The sample table records approximately 570,000 distinct CDR3 sequences; 15% to 20% of these occur just once. The ten largest clones take up more than 10% of the sample. The specimen was PBMCs or a T cell subset sorted from them (not recorded which). The receptors come from an adult woman who had mild COVID-19 (a few samples of this study predate the infection). The sample titles of this study are shuffled in the database, so cell type and time point are left out; the donor was told from shared clones.

This chain joins TRBV4-2 and TRBJ2-3; a weak D match, TRBD1 (6 bases). CDR1 is LGHNA, CDR2 YNFKEQ, per germline. Trimming took 6 bases from V and 5 from J, leaving 30 bases between them. The CDR3 spans 19 residues. The CDR3 coding sequence is TGTGCCAGCAGTCCGGTGGGGGCAGCGGCCTCAGGGGATGGAGATACGCAGTATTTT. Encoded protein: CASSPVGAAASGDGDTQYF.

This chain links TRBV7-9 with TRBJ1-2; D is unresolved. The CDR3 extends over 14 amino acids. V was trimmed by 8 bases and J by 4 bases, leaving 17 bases between them. Germline V gives CDR1 SEHNR, CDR2 FQNEAQ (reference sequence). The CDR3 nucleotides read TGTGCCAGCGGAGCACATGGCGAAGGCTATGGCTACACCTTC. As protein: CASGAHGEGYGYTF.

This clonotype was seen more than once but under ten times. The chain carries TRBV18 and TRBJ2-3; D is undetermined. Germline CDR1 reads KGHSH; CDR2 reads LQKENI. The germline V and J ends were trimmed by 8 bases and 1 base, with 13 bases remaining between them. The CDR3 runs to 14 residues. As DNA, the CDR3 is TGTGCCAGCGTCACCTCCGATCGCACAGATACGCAGTATTTT. Its protein product is CASVTSDRTDTQYF.

The chain recombines TRBV20-1 with TRBJ1-1; no clear D. This CDR3 contains 13 residues. Germline-derived CDR1 and CDR2 are DFQATT and SNEGSKA (reference sequence). Trimming took off 1 base at V and 0 bases at J, with 6 bases between the two ends. The CDR3 sequence: CSARGPVNTEAFF. Here the CDR3 DNA reads TGCAGTGCTAGAGGGCCAGTGAACACTGAAGCTTTCTTT.

This clonotype turned up a few times. The chain couples TRBV10-3 to TRBJ2-7; perhaps TRBD1 as D (5 bases). The length of the CDR3 is 14 residues. V was cut by 5 bases and J by 4 bases, with 15 bases left in between. Germline V CDR1 and CDR2: ENHRY, SYGVKD. The chain's CDR3 is CAISKQESKYEQYF. The DNA for the CDR3 is TGTGCCATCAGTAAACAGGAGTCCAAATACGAGCAGTACTTC.

The chain carries TRBV20-1 and TRBJ2-1; no clear D. The V end was cut by 6 bases, the J end by 0 bases, with 12 bases between. This CDR3 region has 14 residues. Germline V lookup: CDR1 DFQATT, CDR2 SNEGSKA (reference sequence). In DNA, the CDR3 is TGCAGTGCCTCGGACGGTTACTCCTACAATGAGCAGTTCTTC. Protein: CSASDGYSYNEQFF.

This clonotype was picked up many times. The chain carries TRBV20-1 and TRBJ2-1; 15 positions agree with TRBD2. The trim removed 0 bases at V and 8 bases at J, leaving 8 bases unmatched. The CDR3 totals 17 residues. Germline loops: CDR1 DFQATT, CDR2 SNEGSKA (reference sequence). DNA for the CDR3: TGCAGTGCTAGAGATCGCCGGACTAGCGGGAGGGCCGATGAGCAGTTCTTC. As protein: CSARDRRTSGRADEQFF.

This clonotype has a count of ten or more. This chain links TRBV4-2 with TRBJ1-1; tentatively, D is TRBD1 (5 bases). In germline, CDR1 is LGHNA, CDR2 YNFKEQ. Trimming shortened V by 1 base and J by 10 bases, and 16 bases separated the two germline ends. The CDR3 has 14 residues. As DNA, the CDR3 is TGTGCCAGCAGCCAAGTCGGATCTGGAGACAGAGCTTTCTTT. Residues: CASSQVGSGDRAFF.

The genes are TRBV20-1 and TRBJ2-3; 8 nucleotides line up with TRBD2. The CDR3 has 14 residues. From germline, CDR1 is DFQATT and CDR2 SNEGSKA (reference sequence). The J segment lost 0 bases and the V segment lost 3 bases, leaving 2 bases of the junction unmatched. This CDR3 is CSARPGGSTDTQYF. The CDR3 nucleotides read TGCAGTGCTAGGCCGGGGGGGAGCACAGATACGCAGTATTTT.

The table lists this clonotype with a few counts. The gene calls are TRBV29-1 and TRBJ2-2, with D maybe TRBD2 (6 bases). Germline CDR1 and CDR2: SQVTM and ANQGSEA. The CDR3 is made up of 14 amino acids. Trimming shortened V by 7 bases and J by 1 base, and 13 bases separated the two germline ends. The CDR3 coding sequence is TGCAGCGCCTCCGGGACTTGGAACACCGGGGAGCTGTTTTTT. Protein sequence: CSASGTWNTGELFF.

This chain joins TRBV24-1 and TRBJ1-1, with 7 bases matching TRBD1. V lost 7 bases and J lost 1; bases outside the gene matches: 5. CDR3 length: 14 amino acids. Germline loops: CDR1 KGHDR, CDR2 SFDVKD. CDR3 sequence: CATRTGTENTEAFF. Here the CDR3 DNA reads TGTGCCACCAGGACAGGGACCGAGAACACTGAAGCTTTCTTT.

In its sample, this clonotype was seen a few times. V usage is TRBV6-1 and J usage is TRBJ2-1, with 12 bases matching TRBD2. This CDR3 spans 14 amino acids. Germline assignment: CDR1 MNHNS and CDR2 SASEGT. Trimming cost V 9 bases and J 10 bases; bases outside gene matches: 10. This CDR3 reads CASPSGGDVEEQFF. The CDR3 DNA follows: TGTGCCAGTCCTAGCGGGGGGGACGTCGAGGAGCAGTTCTTC.

This clonotype was seen only a few times. V is TRBV7-6 and J is TRBJ2-1, with D possibly being TRBD2 (6 bases). Germline CDR1 is SGHVS and CDR2 is FNYEAQ. V lost 5 bases and J lost 5, with 19 bases in between. The CDR3 covers 16 residues. The CDR3 protein is CASSRAGGTADNEQFF. The CDR3 nucleotides are TGTGCCAGCAGCCGCGCCGGCGGGACGGCTGACAATGAGCAGTTCTTC.

This clonotype was detected ten times or more. J is TRBJ2-1 and V is TRBV5-5, with TRBD1 matching over 9 bases. CDR1 and CDR2 (germline): SGHKS, YYEKEE (reference sequence). CDR3 size: 16 residues. The trim removed 1 base at V and 6 bases at J, leaving 8 bases unmatched. This chain's CDR3 is CASSLSSGTGINEQFF. DNA of the CDR3: TGTGCCAGCAGCTTGTCTTCCGGGACAGGGATCAATGAGCAGTTCTTC.

In its sample, this clonotype was seen a few times. CDR3 amino acids: CASRNPPDTQYF. For the CDR3, the DNA is TGTGCCAGCAGGAACCCACCGGATACGCAGTATTTT. The chain joins TRBV6-2 or TRBV6-3 to TRBJ2-3, with no clear D. Trimming left V 6 bases short and J 6 bases short, with 10 bases between. CDR1 is MNHEY, CDR2 SVGEGT, per germline. The CDR3 sequence is 12 residues long.

The rearrangement joins TRBV5-4 to TRBJ2-5, with 8 bases matching TRBD1. The CDR3 has 15 residues. V was clipped by 1 base and J by 5 bases; unmatched bases: 7. Germline loops: CDR1 SGHNT, CDR2 YYREEE (reference sequence). The CDR3 here is CASSLTTGGWETQYF. For the CDR3, the DNA is TGTGCCAGCAGCTTGACAACAGGGGGATGGGAGACCCAGTACTTC.

Only a few counts were recorded for this clonotype. V gene TRBV6-2 or TRBV6-3 combines with J gene TRBJ1-1; a possible D gene is TRBD1 (5 bases). The V gene's germline CDR1 is MNHEY and CDR2 SVGEGT. This CDR3 contains 14 residues. The V end was cut by 7 bases, the J end by 1 base, with 13 bases between. CDR3 sequence (DNA): TGTGCCAGCATCTGGGAGGGGAGGAACACTGAAGCTTTCTTT. It is translated as CASIWEGRNTEAFF.

Written as DNA, the CDR3 is TGTGCCAGCAGTTCGACCGTAGCCGGGGAGCTGTTTTTT. It encodes CASSSTVAGELFF. This chain uses TRBV12-3 or TRBV12-4 with TRBJ2-2; D is unresolved. The CDR3 length is 13 residues. The V and J ends lost 4 bases and 6 bases respectively, with 9 bases between them.

This clonotype has more than one count but fewer than ten. The chain combines TRBV6-1 with TRBJ1-5; D uncertain. Germline V gives CDR1 MNHNS, CDR2 SASEGT. This CDR3 is built from 14 residues. V gave up 10 bases and J gave up 4 bases, with 17 bases separating them. CDR3 region: CATRSGAENQPQHF. The CDR3, as DNA: TGTGCCACACGTTCCGGTGCGGAGAATCAGCCCCAGCATTTT.

The table lists this clonotype with a few counts. Here the CDR3 reads CASSLSTGADTQYF. The CDR3 DNA sequence: TGCGCCAGCAGCTTGTCGACAGGGGCAGATACGCAGTATTTT. The gene calls are TRBV5-1 and TRBJ2-3, with 8 bases matching TRBD1. CDR3 size: 14 residues. Germline-derived CDR1 and CDR2 are SGHRS and YFSETQ. The J segment lost 4 bases and the V segment lost 1 base, leaving 2 bases of the junction unmatched. Together with reference TRBV5-1 and TRBJ2-3, the CDR3 gives the full variable domain: KAGVTQTPRYLIKTRGQQVTLSCSPISGHRSVSWYQQTPGQGLQFLFEYFSETQRNKGNFPGRFSGRQFSNSRSEMNVSTLELGDSALYLCASSLSTGADTQYFGPGTRLTVL.

The CDR3 protein is CASSFSGKAEAFF. The CDR3 DNA follows: TGTGCCAGCAGTTTCTCAGGGAAAGCTGAAGCTTTCTTT. The V and J genes are TRBV12-3 or TRBV12-4 and TRBJ1-1, with a possible D match to TRBD1 (5 bases). This CDR3 region has 13 residues. The V end lost 3 bases, the J end lost 6 bases, and 11 bases lay between the germline ends.

This clonotype appeared a few times. The V and J genes are TRBV6-2 or TRBV6-3 and TRBJ2-6; D is unresolved. Germline-derived CDR1 and CDR2 are MNHEY and SVGEGT. Trimming shortened V by 6 bases and J by 0 bases, and 18 bases separated the two germline ends. The CDR3 loop spans 18 amino acids. The CDR3 DNA reads TGTGCCAGCAGCCGACGGAGTGGCGTGGGCTCTGGGGCCAACGTCCTGACTTTC. It encodes CASSRRSGVGSGANVLTF.

The rearrangement links TRBV5-1 to TRBJ2-2, with TRBD1 matching 8 bases. Germline assignment: CDR1 SGHRS and CDR2 YFSETQ. This CDR3 is 15 amino acids long. V lost 4 bases and J lost 0; bases outside the gene matches: 2. DNA of the CDR3: TGCGCCAGCAGCGGGACAGGACCGAACACCGGGGAGCTGTTTTTT. Protein sequence: CASSGTGPNTGELFF.

CDR3 loop: CATSERATYNEQFF. CDR3 sequence (DNA): TGTGCCACCAGCGAGAGGGCTACCTACAATGAGCAGTTCTTC. This chain links TRBV15 with TRBJ2-1; D is perhaps TRBD2 (5 bases). The CDR3 spans 14 residues. Trimming took 5 bases from V and 2 from J, leaving 10 bases between them. Germline CDR1 is LNHNV and CDR2 is YYDKDF (reference sequence).

The rearrangement joins TRBV7-8 to TRBJ2-3, with TRBD2 matching 9 bases. V was pared by 0 bases and J by 2 bases, with 6 bases of the junction left unmatched. Germline CDR1 reads SGHVS; CDR2 reads FQNEAQ. The CDR3 sequence is 17 residues long. The CDR3 loop reads CASSLAVVAGATDTQYF. CDR3 nucleotide sequence: TGTGCCAGCAGCTTAGCGGTGGTAGCGGGAGCCACAGATACGCAGTATTTT.

The chain links TRBV20-1 to TRBJ2-1; 8 nucleotides agree with TRBD2. This CDR3 contains 16 residues. V lost 0 bases and J lost 3; bases outside the gene matches: 7. The germline V gene encodes CDR1 DFQATT and CDR2 SNEGSKA (reference sequence). This CDR3 reads CSARDLAGGGYNEQFF. The CDR3 DNA reads as TGCAGTGCTAGAGATCTTGCGGGGGGAGGCTACAATGAGCAGTTCTTC.

The genes are TRBV9 and TRBJ2-7; 8 nucleotides agree with TRBD1. Looked up from germline, CDR1 is SGDLS and CDR2 is YYNGEE. V shed 3 bases and J 7 bases; nucleotides not matched to a gene: 6. The CDR3 loop spans 13 amino acids. CDR3 sequence reads: CASSGETGVEQYF. The CDR3 DNA reads as TGTGCCAGCAGCGGAGAGACAGGGGTGGAGCAGTACTTC.

This clonotype was seen only a few times. This rearrangement joins TRBV29-1 to TRBJ2-4; maybe TRBD1 (6 bases). This CDR3 is 14 amino acids long. Trimming took 7 bases from V and 1 from J, leaving 14 bases between them. Germline values: CDR1 SQVTM, CDR2 ANQGSEA. The CDR3 nucleotides are TGCAGCGCTACAGGGTGGGGGGCCAAAAACATTCAGTACTTC. Protein: CSATGWGAKNIQYF.

V gene TRBV12-3 or TRBV12-4 combines with J gene TRBJ1-5, with 8 bases lining up with TRBD1. This CDR3 comprises 16 residues. With 2 bases clipped from V and 4 bases from J, the junction kept 7 bases outside the gene matches. The CDR3 spells CASSLIGRGLNQPQHF. CDR3 DNA sequence: TGTGCCAGCAGTTTAATCGGCAGGGGGCTGAATCAGCCCCAGCATTTT.

This clonotype was detected a few times. The V gene is TRBV5-4, the J gene TRBJ2-3; maybe TRBD2 (6 bases). V lost 5 bases and J 2 bases, leaving 18 bases between the germline ends. This CDR3 is built from 16 residues. Germline loops: CDR1 SGHNT, CDR2 YYREEE (reference sequence). The CDR3 DNA is TGTGCCAGCAGGAGAGATAGCGGTTTTAACACAGATACGCAGTATTTT. This gives the protein CASRRDSGFNTDTQYF.

This clonotype was picked up a small number of times. The rearrangement links TRBV7-3 to TRBJ2-5, with D possibly TRBD2 on 7 matching bases. The length of the CDR3 is 16 residues. Between the trimmed V and J ends, which lost 2 bases and 2 bases, there was a span of 15 bases. The germline V gene encodes CDR1 SGHTA and CDR2 FQGTGA. CDR3: CASSLWGPSGQETQYF. CDR3 DNA: TGTGCCAGCAGCTTATGGGGGCCTAGCGGACAAGAGACCCAGTACTTC.